Following are 24 T cell receptor beta chains from one sample sequenced in a study of T cells in Graves' hyperthyroidism and ophthalmopathy. The source material, RNA transcripts, was used to amplify TCR beta CDR3 regions. First-round RT-PCR of the TCR CDR3 relied on the HTBI primer set. Using its own MiXCR run on the multiplex PCR reads, TCRdb lists one record per CDR3 protein. The sample lists about 550,000 distinct CDR3 sequences; under 25% were seen once. Sequences were obtained from blood. Every receptor here comes from a man aged 18 to 35 with Graves' hyperthyroidism.

This clonotype was observed at least ten times. The chain couples TRBV20-1 to TRBJ1-2, with 9 positions matching TRBD1. V was clipped by 0 bases and J by 9 bases; unmatched bases: 14. The V gene's germline CDR1 is DFQATT and CDR2 SNEGSKA (reference sequence). This CDR3 spans 16 amino acids. The CDR3 sequence is CSARDYGGQGRDRYTF. The CDR3, as DNA: TGCAGTGCTAGAGATTATGGGGGACAGGGACGGGACCGCTACACCTTC.

This clonotype was seen many times. The chain joins TRBV25-1 to TRBJ2-7; 11 bases line up with TRBD1. Germline V gene sequence: CDR1 MGHDK, CDR2 SYGVNS. The junction had 5 bases not matched to a gene; V was cut back by 8 bases and J by 2 bases. The CDR3 is made up of 14 amino acids. Here the CDR3 DNA reads TGTGCCAGCGGTCGGACAGGGGGCCCCTACGAGCAGTACTTC. Translated, it gives CASGRTGGPYEQYF.

This clonotype was detected many times. This chain joins TRBV5-1 and TRBJ2-5; 7 bases fit TRBD1. CDR3 length: 17 amino acids. Losses at the gene ends were 3 bases for V and 1 base for J; bases not matched to a gene: 12. Germline V gene lookup returns CDR1 SGHRS and CDR2 YFSETQ. The CDR3 DNA sequence: TGCGCCAGCAGCTCTTCTTCTACCGGGACAGCCCAAGAGACCCAGTACTTC. It translates to CASSSSSTGTAQETQYF. Variable domain in full (rest from reference TRBV5-1 and TRBJ2-5): KAGVTQTPRYLIKTRGQQVTLSCSPISGHRSVSWYQQTPGQGLQFLFEYFSETQRNKGNFPGRFSGRQFSNSRSEMNVSTLELGDSALYLCASSSSSTGTAQETQYFGPGTRLLVL.

The sample holds many counts of this clonotype. This rearrangement joins TRBV25-1 to TRBJ1-1; a possible D gene is TRBD1 (5 bases). The CDR3 has 12 amino acids. The germline CDR1 and CDR2 sequences are MGHDK and SYGVNS. Trimming took off 6 bases at V and 6 bases at J, with 11 bases between the two ends. The CDR3 sequence is CASRGLGAEAFF. CDR3 nucleotide sequence: TGTGCCAGCAGGGGTTTAGGGGCTGAAGCTTTCTTT.

This clonotype was observed a few times. The rearrangement joins TRBV11-2 to TRBJ1-3; D ambiguous. The CDR3 has 16 residues. Trimming took off 3 bases at V and 0 bases at J, with 12 bases between the two ends. CDR1 and CDR2 from the germline V gene are SGHAT and FQNNGV. CDR3 DNA: TGTGCCAGCAGCTTTAATGCAGGACCCTCTGGAAACACCATATATTTT. Amino acid sequence: CASSFNAGPSGNTIYF. Filled out from reference TRBV11-2 and TRBJ1-3, the complete variable domain reads EAGVAQSPRYKIIEKRQSVAFWCNPISGHATLYWYQQILGQGPKLLIQFQNNGVVDDSQLPKDRFSAERLKGVDSTLKIQPAKLEDSAVYLCASSFNAGPSGNTIYFGEGSWLTVV.

This clonotype was seen a few times. The V and J genes are TRBV10-3 and TRBJ1-1; D perhaps matches TRBD1 (5 bases). The CDR3 extends over 14 amino acids. Germline CDR1 reads ENHRY; CDR2 reads SYGVKD. V was pared by 8 bases and J by 2 bases, with 15 bases between. The CDR3 sequence: CAISHIDRNTEAFF. The CDR3 nucleotides read TGTGCCATCTCCCATATCGACAGAAACACTGAAGCTTTCTTT.

This clonotype occurred a few times. The gene calls are TRBV20-1 and TRBJ1-2; tentative D call: TRBD1 (5 bases). Germline V gives CDR1 DFQATT, CDR2 SNEGSKA (reference sequence). Trimming took off 2 bases at V and 7 bases at J, with 8 bases between the two ends. This CDR3 spans 11 amino acids. The chain's CDR3 is CSARQGLGYTF. In DNA, the CDR3 is TGCAGTGCTAGACAGGGACTTGGCTACACCTTC.

The table lists this clonotype with many counts. The chain recombines TRBV28 with TRBJ2-2; 10 bases fit TRBD1. The V gene's germline CDR1 is MDHEN and CDR2 SYDVKM. J gave up 3 bases and V 8 bases, and 12 bases lay outside the gene matches. This CDR3 region has 17 residues. The CDR3 DNA follows: TGTGCCAGCCTTCATCGGACAGGGGGATCCTACACCGGGGAGCTGTTTTTT. It yields the protein CASLHRTGGSYTGELFF.

V and J are TRBV20-1 and TRBJ1-5, with D perhaps matching TRBD1 (6 bases). Per germline, CDR1 DFQATT and CDR2 SNEGSKA (reference sequence). The CDR3 length is 14 residues. V shed 5 bases and J shed 5 bases, with 16 bases lying between them. The CDR3 spells CSAEDPQGHQPQHF. CDR3 nucleotide sequence: TGCAGTGCTGAAGACCCGCAGGGGCATCAGCCCCAGCATTTT.

This clonotype was recorded a few times. V gene TRBV28 combines with J gene TRBJ1-4, with 9 nucleotides matching TRBD1. J lost 4 bases, V lost 1 base, and 4 bases had no gene match. The CDR3 is 16 residues long. Germline V gene sequence: CDR1 MDHEN, CDR2 SYDVKM. The CDR3 region is CASSLFGTGINEKLFF. The CDR3 DNA is TGTGCCAGCAGTTTATTCGGGACAGGGATTAATGAAAAACTGTTTTTT.

This clonotype showed up many times. The gene calls are TRBV4-2 and TRBJ2-7; 9 bases agree with TRBD1. Germline lookup yields CDR1 LGHNA and CDR2 YNFKEQ. The CDR3 has 15 amino acids. With V trimmed by 3 bases and J by 3 bases, 6 bases remained unmatched. The chain's CDR3 is CASSQAGTGLYEQYF. DNA of the CDR3: TGTGCCAGCAGCCAGGCCGGGACAGGGCTCTACGAGCAGTACTTC.

In nucleotides, the CDR3 is TGTGCCAGCAAGGGGCAGGCCCACTATGGCTACACCTTC. It encodes CASKGQAHYGYTF. The chain uses TRBV2 and TRBJ1-2, with D tentatively TRBD1 (5 bases). V was trimmed by 7 bases and J by 3 bases, leaving 12 bases between them. The CDR3 contains 13 residues. Germline-derived CDR1 and CDR2 are SNHLY and FYNNEI.

This clonotype was seen repeatedly, ten times or more. The junction and the germline gene differ at one end; a read error may be behind it. The chain has TRBV12-3 or TRBV12-4 and TRBJ1-3; D call uncertain. The CDR3 runs 11 residues. The CDR3 here is CASSLDLQSDF. For the CDR3, the DNA is TGTGCCAGCAGTCTGGACCTCCAATCGGATTTT.

This clonotype was counted a few times. The chain couples TRBV12-3 or TRBV12-4 to TRBJ2-3; no clear D. V was pared by 3 bases and J by 0 bases, with 7 bases between. The CDR3 covers 14 residues. The CDR3 DNA reads as TGTGCCAGCAGTTTCCCCCGGAGCACAGATACGCAGTATTTT. This encodes CASSFPRSTDTQYF.

This clonotype was counted at least ten times. This chain links TRBV7-8 with TRBJ1-2, with 7 bases fitting TRBD1. Trimming at V came to 4 bases and at J to 1 base, leaving 3 bases not matched to a gene. This CDR3 is built from 14 residues. Germline CDR1 reads SGHVS; CDR2 reads FQNEAQ. The CDR3 coding sequence is TGTGCCAGCAGCTACCGACAGGGTAACTATGGCTACACCTTC. Residues: CASSYRQGNYGYTF.

This clonotype was seen more than once but under ten times. The rearrangement links TRBV30 to TRBJ2-5, with D unclear. The CDR3 extends over 13 amino acids. V lost 4 bases and J 2 bases, leaving 11 bases between the germline ends. Germline loops: CDR1 GTSNPN, CDR2 SVGIG (reference sequence). The CDR3 loop reads CAWTAGSQETQYF. CDR3 bases: TGTGCCTGGACCGCCGGGTCTCAAGAGACCCAGTACTTC.

In its sample, this clonotype was seen many times. The chain has TRBV2 and TRBJ1-3; D unresolved. Germline V gene sequence: CDR1 SNHLY, CDR2 FYNNEI. CDR3 size: 17 residues. V lost 7 bases and J lost 0, with 19 bases in between. The CDR3 sequence is CASMFAFHPGSGNTIYF. The CDR3 bases are TGTGCCAGCATGTTTGCTTTTCACCCTGGCTCTGGAAACACCATATATTTT.

The chain joins TRBV7-2 to TRBJ1-3; 7 positions agree with TRBD1. CDR3 size: 15 residues. Trimming removed 3 bases from V and 1 base from J; junction bases left unmatched: 3. Germline CDR1 is SGHTA and CDR2 is FQGNSA. The CDR3 spells CASSFSRGSGNTIYF. CDR3 nucleotides: TGTGCCAGCAGCTTCTCCAGGGGGTCTGGAAACACCATATATTTT.

Many counts were recorded for this clonotype. The V and J genes are TRBV6-2 or TRBV6-3 and TRBJ1-5, with a tentative D call TRBD1 (6 bases). The CDR3 is made up of 15 amino acids. V gave up 8 bases and J gave up 2 bases, with 16 bases separating them. Germline V lookup: CDR1 MNHEY, CDR2 SVGEGT. The CDR3 region has the DNA TGTGCCAGCGGAACGGTACAGGGACGCAATCAGCCCCAGCATTTT. Residues: CASGTVQGRNQPQHF.

This clonotype was observed many times. V and J are TRBV28 and TRBJ2-2; no definite D call. Trimming took 2 bases from V and 4 from J, leaving 8 bases between them. This CDR3 is built from 14 residues. CDR1 and CDR2 from the germline V gene are MDHEN and SYDVKM. The CDR3 DNA follows: TGTGCCAGCAGTTTAGGGCCAACCACCGGGGAGCTGTTTTTT. This sequence encodes CASSLGPTTGELFF. Supplemented by reference TRBV28 and TRBJ2-2, the full variable domain reads DVKVTQSSRYLVKRTGEKVFLECVQDMDHENMFWYRQDPGLGLRLIYFSYDVKMKEKGDIPEGYSVSREKKERFSLILESASTNQTSMYLCASSLGPTTGELFFGEGSRLTVL.

This clonotype appeared many times. J is TRBJ1-1 and V is TRBV10-3; TRBD1 aligns across 7 bases. Trimming took 4 bases from V and 3 from J; bases not matched to a gene: 5. In germline, CDR1 is ENHRY, CDR2 SYGVKD. The CDR3 totals 14 residues. The CDR3 here is CAISGTTGDTEAFF. CDR3 DNA sequence: TGTGCCATCAGTGGGACTACAGGGGACACTGAAGCTTTCTTT.

This clonotype was found many times. This chain joins TRBV12-3 or TRBV12-4 and TRBJ1-5; D is perhaps TRBD1 (5 bases). The germline V and J ends were trimmed by 4 bases and 6 bases, with 16 bases remaining between them. The CDR3 length is 15 residues. For the CDR3, the DNA is TGTGCCAGCAGTTCCTTGGGGCAGCGAGGTCAGCCCCAGCATTTT. Translating it yields CASSSLGQRGQPQHF.

Only a few counts were recorded for this clonotype. This chain links TRBV15 with TRBJ2-7; D is perhaps TRBD1 (6 bases). CDR3 size: 14 residues. The germline V gene has CDR1 LNHNV and CDR2 YYDKDF (reference sequence). Trimming stripped 0 bases from V and 4 bases from J, with 10 bases between. The DNA of the CDR3 is TGTGCCACCAGCAGAGATCGCAGGGGTTACGAGCAGTACTTC. Translating it yields CATSRDRRGYEQYF.

V usage is TRBV9 and J usage is TRBJ1-3, with TRBD1 matching 7 bases. V gave up 4 bases and J gave up 0 bases; unmatched junction bases: 10. Germline CDR1 SGDLS, CDR2 YYNGEE. The CDR3 sequence is 17 residues long. CDR3 sequence: CASSPWDSLFSGNTIYF. DNA for the CDR3: TGTGCCAGCAGCCCCTGGGACAGCCTGTTCTCTGGAAACACCATATATTTT.